The 15 T cell receptor beta chains reported below all come from one sample, sequenced in a study of shared clonotypes between healthy human individuals. The repertoire was sequenced with immunoSEQ multiplex PCR; TCRdb's copy has only in-frame clones and lacks some. The sample has some 1.5 million clones, 98% seen once. Material for sequencing was naive CD4+ T cells sorted from blood. Specified subset: CD45RA+ positively selected. The receptor source for this set is a man younger than 40 in good health.

The J gene is TRBJ2-3, the V gene TRBV19; D uncertain. The ends were cut back, 3 bases at V and 3 bases at J, with 10 bases in the middle. Germline V gene sequence: CDR1 LNHDA, CDR2 SQIVND (reference sequence). CDR3 length: 14 amino acids. The CDR3 reads CASSMGIGTDTQYF. DNA of the CDR3: TGTGCCAGTAGTATGGGGATCGGAACAGATACGCAGTATTTT. The full variable domain, rest sourced from reference TRBV19 and TRBJ2-3, is DGGITQSPKYLFRKEGQNVTLSCEQNLNHDAMYWYRQDPGQGLRLIYYSQIVNDFQKGDIAEGYSVSREKKESFPLTVTSAQKNPTAFYLCASSMGIGTDTQYFGPGTRLTVL.

This clone was counted once. The rearrangement links TRBV5-1 to TRBJ2-7; TRBD1 aligns across 8 bases. Per germline, CDR1 SGHRS and CDR2 YFSETQ. This CDR3 is 16 amino acids long. Losses at the gene ends were 3 bases for V and 3 bases for J; bases not matched to a gene: 11. The CDR3 is CASSSVDRGNDYEQYF. The CDR3 nucleotides are TGCGCCAGCAGCTCCGTAGACAGGGGAAACGACTACGAGCAGTACTTC. Complete variable domain (other parts from reference TRBV5-1 and TRBJ2-7): KAGVTQTPRYLIKTRGQQVTLSCSPISGHRSVSWYQQTPGQGLQFLFEYFSETQRNKGNFPGRFSGRQFSNSRSEMNVSTLELGDSALYLCASSSVDRGNDYEQYFGPGTRLTVT.

This chain joins TRBV6-5 and TRBJ1-2, with D unresolved. The CDR3 is made up of 13 amino acids. Germline CDR1 reads MNHEY; CDR2 reads SVGAGI. Trimming stripped 6 bases from V and 4 bases from J, with 12 bases between. CDR3 bases: TGTGCCAGCAGGGGCCCGACCGTCTATGGCTACACCTTC. It translates to CASRGPTVYGYTF.

The chain uses TRBV10-3 and TRBJ2-7, with TRBD1 matching over 9 bases. This CDR3 is built from 15 residues. The V and J ends lost 8 bases and 0 bases, in that order; junction bases with no gene match: 8. Germline CDR1 reads ENHRY; CDR2 reads SYGVKD. The CDR3: CAIEDWTGDSYEQYF. CDR3 nucleotide sequence: TGTGCCATCGAAGATTGGACAGGGGACTCCTACGAGCAGTACTTC.

V usage is TRBV9 and J usage is TRBJ1-1; D gene unclear. Germline V gene lookup returns CDR1 SGDLS and CDR2 YYNGEE. The CDR3 runs to 15 residues. Trimming left V 4 bases short and J 0 bases short, with 13 bases between. CDR3 sequence reads: CASSRRAQMNTEAFF. The DNA for the CDR3 is TGTGCCAGCAGCAGAAGGGCTCAAATGAACACTGAAGCTTTCTTT.

The chain recombines TRBV6-5 with TRBJ2-2; the D gene is possibly TRBD1 (6 bases). CDR3 size: 14 residues. Trimming removed 7 bases from V and 1 base from J, with 10 bases in between. Per the germline V gene, CDR1 is MNHEY and CDR2 is SVGAGI. CDR3 in amino acids: CASTLGGNTGELFF. The CDR3 DNA reads TGTGCCAGCACCTTAGGGGGGAACACCGGGGAGCTGTTTTTT.

To note about this clone: Different DNA sequences within this sample yield the same CDR3. V gene TRBV5-1 combines with J gene TRBJ2-1; 12 nucleotides agree with TRBD2. This CDR3 comprises 18 residues. With V trimmed by 0 bases and J by 0 bases, 4 bases remained unmatched. Germline V gene sequence: CDR1 SGHRS, CDR2 YFSETQ. The CDR3 sequence is CASSLGLAGGFSYNEQFF. The CDR3 DNA is TGCGCCAGCAGCTTGGGGCTAGCGGGAGGGTTCTCCTACAATGAGCAGTTCTTC. The full variable domain, in which reference TRBV5-1 and TRBJ2-1 provide the parts outside the CDR3, is KAGVTQTPRYLIKTRGQQVTLSCSPISGHRSVSWYQQTPGQGLQFLFEYFSETQRNKGNFPGRFSGRQFSNSRSEMNVSTLELGDSALYLCASSLGLAGGFSYNEQFFGPGTRLTVL.

This chain links TRBV5-1 with TRBJ2-2; 7 bases line up with TRBD1. Unmatched junction bases numbered 4, after V lost 5 bases and J lost 0 bases. This CDR3 comprises 15 residues. Germline CDR1 and CDR2: SGHRS and YFSETQ. The CDR3 here is CASRAGTANTGELFF. DNA of the CDR3: TGCGCCAGCAGGGCCGGGACAGCGAACACCGGGGAGCTGTTTTTT.

This clone was counted once. The chain has TRBV4-1 and TRBJ1-4, with D possibly being TRBD1 (5 bases). This CDR3 contains 15 residues. Germline CDR1 reads MGHRA; CDR2 reads YSYEKL. Between the trimmed V and J ends, which lost 4 bases and 8 bases, there was a span of 17 bases. DNA of the CDR3: TGCGCCAGCAGCCCCCCGGGGGGGTTGAGCGAAAAACTGTTTTTT. The encoded protein is CASSPPGGLSEKLFF.

The rearrangement links TRBV30 to TRBJ1-3; D gene unclear. V was trimmed by 3 bases and J by 0 bases, leaving 9 bases between them. Germline CDR1 and CDR2: GTSNPN and SVGIG (reference sequence). The CDR3 extends over 14 amino acids. The CDR3 DNA follows: TGTGCCTGGAGCAAGGGTGGCTCTGGAAACACCATATATTTT. Translated: CAWSKGGSGNTIYF.

The chain uses TRBV9 and TRBJ2-3; D possibly matches TRBD1 or TRBD2 (5 bases each). Germline lookup yields CDR1 SGDLS and CDR2 YYNGEE. The CDR3 runs 16 residues. V dropped 0 bases and J dropped 2 bases, with 13 bases sitting between them. CDR3 region: CASSVAPGPNTDTQYF. Here the CDR3 DNA reads TGTGCCAGCAGCGTAGCCCCGGGACCCAACACAGATACGCAGTATTTT.

This chain uses TRBV21-1 with TRBJ1-1; the table's D call, TRBD1, has no DNA check behind it. TRBV21-1 is listed as a pseudogene. The CDR3 spans 17 residues. This CDR3 is CASSKGHHRDRDTEAFF. DNA of the CDR3: TGTGCCAGCAGCAAGGGTCATCACCGGGACAGGGACACTGAAGCTTTCTTT.

The chain uses TRBV5-1 and TRBJ2-3; 7 nucleotides agree with TRBD2. There are 20 residues in the CDR3. The V segment lost 6 bases and the J segment 0 bases; nucleotides outside the gene matches: 22. CDR1 is SGHRS and CDR2 is YFSETQ in the germline V gene. CDR3 sequence reads: CASTLFSASGTRFSTDTQYF. The CDR3 DNA follows: TGCGCCAGCACCCTTTTCAGCGCTAGCGGTACGCGCTTTAGCACAGATACGCAGTATTTT.

As for this clone: Other DNA sequences from this sample encode an identical CDR3 as well. The chain links TRBV2 to TRBJ1-3; 7 positions match TRBD1. The germline CDR1 and CDR2 sequences are SNHLY and FYNNEI. The ends lost 4 bases at V and 1 base at J; junction bases unmatched: 4. The length of the CDR3 is 15 residues. For the CDR3, the DNA is TGTGCCAGCAGTGGGACAGGCGGGTCTGGAAACACCATATATTTT. Translation gives CASSGTGGSGNTIYF. The variable domain in full, completed from reference TRBV2 and TRBJ1-3, reads EPEVTQTPSHQVTQMGQEVILRCVPISNHLYFYWYRQILGQKVEFLVSFYNNEISEKSEIFDDQFSVERPDGSNFTLKIRSTKLEDSAMYFCASSGTGGSGNTIYFGEGSWLTVV.

V and J are TRBV12-2 and TRBJ2-7; the D call of TRBD1 is as the table states it, not checked on the DNA. TRBV12-2 is a listed pseudogene. The CDR3 is 14 residues long. This CDR3 reads CASRLARQDYEQYF. CDR3 in DNA: TGTGCAAGTCGTCTCGCACGACAGGACTACGAGCAGTACTTC.